The 8 T cell receptor beta chains below come from one sample, sequenced in a study of blood T cell repertoires in COVID-19. Clones were sequenced by immunoSEQ multiplex PCR, and TCRdb holds only the in-frame ones, with some missing. This sample has about 69,000 clones; approximately 84% occur once, and the top ten carry about 15%. The sample was peripheral blood. The receptors stem from a man aged 35-49 years with COVID-19, enrolled during active disease.

V usage is TRBV28 and J usage is TRBJ1-2; 9 bases line up with TRBD1. CDR3 length: 14 residues. V lost 6 bases to trimming and J lost 1 base; unmatched junction nucleotides: 3. Germline V gives CDR1 MDHEN, CDR2 SYDVKM. The CDR3 DNA is TGTGCCAGCAGCGAGACAGGGGGTAACTATGGCTACACCTTC. Translated, it gives CASSETGGNYGYTF.

This clone was recorded once. The V call is TRBV5-5, the J call TRBJ2-5, with D tentatively TRBD1 (5 bases). The CDR3 has 16 residues. The germline CDR1 and CDR2 sequences are SGHKS and YYEKEE (reference sequence). V lost 3 bases to trimming and J lost 5 bases, with 20 bases between them. The CDR3, as DNA: TGTGCCAGCAGCTCACCTTTACAGGATTTCGGGGAGACCCAGTACTTC. Encoded protein: CASSSPLQDFGETQYF.

CDR3 amino acids: CASSHSYEQYF. CDR3 coding DNA: TGTGCCAGCAGCCACTCCTACGAGCAGTACTTC. The V gene is TRBV11-2, the J gene TRBJ2-7; D unclear. This CDR3 is 11 amino acids long. Germline V gives CDR1 SGHAT, CDR2 FQNNGV. Trimming took 5 bases from V and 0 from J, leaving 2 bases between them.

The V call is TRBV19, the J call TRBJ1-6; D is perhaps TRBD1 (6 bases). CDR3 size: 13 residues. V lost 7 bases and J lost 5, with 9 bases in between. CDR1 and CDR2 from the germline V gene are LNHDA and SQIVND (reference sequence). CDR3 nucleotides: TGTGCCAGTACAGGGGTCCATAATTCACCCCTCCACTTT. Protein: CASTGVHNSPLHF.

About this clone: Additional DNA sequences in this sample encode the identical CDR3. This rearrangement joins TRBV30 to TRBJ1-2; 9 nucleotides match TRBD1. J was trimmed by 7 bases and V by 1 base; bases with no gene match: 1. CDR1 is GTSNPN and CDR2 is SVGIG in the germline V gene (reference sequence). The CDR3 runs 12 residues. This chain's CDR3 is CAWSGTGVGYTF. In nucleotides, the CDR3 is TGTGCCTGGAGTGGGACAGGGGTTGGCTACACCTTC.

The rearrangement joins TRBV19 to TRBJ2-7, with D tentatively TRBD2 (6 bases). The CDR3 runs 12 residues. V dropped 11 bases and J dropped 0 bases, with 11 bases sitting between them. Germline V gene data show CDR1 as LNHDA and CDR2 as SQIVND (reference sequence). The CDR3 region is CASGDTSYEQYF. Here the CDR3 DNA reads TGTGCCTCGGGAGACACCTCCTACGAGCAGTACTTC.

The rearrangement uses TRBV19 and TRBJ1-6, with D possibly matching TRBD1 (5 bases). Trimming cost V 7 bases and J 6 bases, with 19 bases left between them. This CDR3 is 16 amino acids long. Germline assignment: CDR1 LNHDA and CDR2 SQIVND (reference sequence). In nucleotides, the CDR3 is TGTGCCAGTACCAGAAACGGGGGGATCGGTAATTCACCCCTCCACTTT. This translates into CASTRNGGIGNSPLHF. The whole variable domain, filled in from reference TRBV19 and TRBJ1-6, reads DGGITQSPKYLFRKEGQNVTLSCEQNLNHDAMYWYRQDPGQGLRLIYYSQIVNDFQKGDIAEGYSVSREKKESFPLTVTSAQKNPTAFYLCASTRNGGIGNSPLHFGNGTRLTVT.

This chain links TRBV7-3 with TRBJ2-2; 7 nucleotides match TRBD2. With 3 bases clipped from V and 0 bases from J, the junction kept 4 bases outside the gene matches. Looked up from germline, CDR1 is SGHTA and CDR2 is FQGTGA. The CDR3 loop spans 16 amino acids. The CDR3 loop reads CASSFVAGANTGELFF. The CDR3 DNA reads as TGTGCCAGCAGCTTTGTCGCGGGGGCGAACACCGGGGAGCTGTTTTTT.